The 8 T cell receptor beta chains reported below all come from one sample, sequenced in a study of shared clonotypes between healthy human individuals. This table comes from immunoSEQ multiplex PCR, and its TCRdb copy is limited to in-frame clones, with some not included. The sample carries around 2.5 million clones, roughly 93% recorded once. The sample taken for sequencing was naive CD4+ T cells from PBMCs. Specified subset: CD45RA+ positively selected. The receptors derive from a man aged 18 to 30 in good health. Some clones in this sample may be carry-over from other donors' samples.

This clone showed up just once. The CDR3 DNA follows: TGCGCCAGCAGTGAGTCAAGGGAACCCCAGCATTTT. This sequence encodes CASSESREPQHF. The chain links TRBV10-1 to TRBJ1-5; D is uncertain. Trimming shortened V by 0 bases and J by 10 bases, and 7 bases separated the two germline ends. Germline CDR1 is WNHNN and CDR2 is SYGVQD (reference sequence). The CDR3 runs 12 residues.

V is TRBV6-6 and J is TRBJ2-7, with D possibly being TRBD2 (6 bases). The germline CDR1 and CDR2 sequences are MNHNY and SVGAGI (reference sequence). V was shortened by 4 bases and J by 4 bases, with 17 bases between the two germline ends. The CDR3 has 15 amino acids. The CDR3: CASSSPTLGRYEQYF. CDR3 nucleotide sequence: TGTGCCAGCAGTTCCCCAACATTGGGGAGGTACGAGCAGTACTTC.

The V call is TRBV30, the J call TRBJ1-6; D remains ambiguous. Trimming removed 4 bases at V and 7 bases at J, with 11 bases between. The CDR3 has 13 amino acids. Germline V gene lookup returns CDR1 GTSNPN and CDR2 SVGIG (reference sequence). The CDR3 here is CAWTAAYNSPLHF. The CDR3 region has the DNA TGTGCCTGGACAGCCGCTTACAATTCACCCCTCCACTTT. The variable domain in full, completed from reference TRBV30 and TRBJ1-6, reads SQTIHQWPATLVQPVGSPLSLECTVEGTSNPNLYWYRQAAGRGLQLLFYSVGIGQISSEVPQNLSASRPQDRQFILSSKKLLLSDSGFYLCAWTAAYNSPLHFGNGTRLTVT.

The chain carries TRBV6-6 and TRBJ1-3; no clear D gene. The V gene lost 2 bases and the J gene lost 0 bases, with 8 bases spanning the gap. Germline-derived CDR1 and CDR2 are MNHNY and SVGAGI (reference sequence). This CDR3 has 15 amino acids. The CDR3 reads CASSYGRSSGNTIYF. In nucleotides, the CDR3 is TGTGCCAGCAGTTACGGAAGGAGCTCTGGAAACACCATATATTTT.

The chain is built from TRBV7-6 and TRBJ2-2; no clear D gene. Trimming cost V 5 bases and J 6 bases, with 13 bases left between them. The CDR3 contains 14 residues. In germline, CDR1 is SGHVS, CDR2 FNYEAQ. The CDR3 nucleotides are TGTGCCAGCAGCCCCCTGGCTCCGGCCGGGGAGCTGTTTTTT. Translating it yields CASSPLAPAGELFF.

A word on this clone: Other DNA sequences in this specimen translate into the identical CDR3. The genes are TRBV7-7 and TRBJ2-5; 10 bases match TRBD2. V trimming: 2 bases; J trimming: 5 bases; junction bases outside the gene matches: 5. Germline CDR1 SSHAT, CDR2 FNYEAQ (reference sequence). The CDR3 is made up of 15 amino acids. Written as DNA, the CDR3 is TGTGCCAGCAGCTTACTAGCGGGAGTCGGGGAGACCCAGTACTTC. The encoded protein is CASSLLAGVGETQYF.

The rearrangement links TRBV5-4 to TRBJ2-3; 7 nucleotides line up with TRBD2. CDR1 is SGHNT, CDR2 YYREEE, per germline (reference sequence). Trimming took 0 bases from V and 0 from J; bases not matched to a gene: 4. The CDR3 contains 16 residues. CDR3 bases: TGTGCCAGCAGCTTGGAGCGGGGCTTGAGCACAGATACGCAGTATTTT. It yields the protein CASSLERGLSTDTQYF.

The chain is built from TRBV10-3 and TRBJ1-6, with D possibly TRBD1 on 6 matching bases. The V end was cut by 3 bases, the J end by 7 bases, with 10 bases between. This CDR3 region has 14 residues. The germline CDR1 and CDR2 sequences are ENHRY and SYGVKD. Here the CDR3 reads CAISDRQGNSPLHF. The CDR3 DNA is TGTGCCATCAGTGATAGGCAGGGGAATTCACCCCTCCACTTT.